The rows below give T cell receptor beta chains drawn from one sample of a study of T cell clones after liver transplantation. Profiling relied on immunoSEQ multiplex PCR, and the TCRdb table lists in-frame clones only, not all of them. This table has about 80,000 clones, 80% to 85% appearing once. Specimen: CD4+ T cells from blood, collected approximately 45 months after liver transplant. The source of these receptors is a human patient who received a liver transplant. A subset of T cells may come from the graft donor. The CDR3 runs from the conserved cysteine through the conserved F or W. Each record gives: clone size, D gene, J gene, V gene, CDR3 protein, CDR3 DNA. The D gene is left open where the match is weak. Size tells how often a clone was seen (once, few, many) or the class of an expanded clone, and some rows leave it out.

clone size: NA
D gene: NA
J gene: TRBJ2-5
V gene: TRBV5-1
CDR3 protein: CASSLGPTQGQETQYF
CDR3 DNA: TGCGCCAGCAGCTTGGGACCCACCCAGGGACAAGAGACCCAGTACTTC

clone size: NA
D gene: TRBD1
J gene: TRBJ1-5
V gene: TRBV7-8
CDR3 protein: CASSLGGTGLSNQPQHF
CDR3 DNA: TGTGCCAGCAGCTTAGGTGGGACAGGGCTAAGCAATCAGCCCCAGCATTTT

clone size: NA
D gene: TRBD1
J gene: TRBJ2-1
V gene: TRBV28
CDR3 protein: CASSSHRGITYNEQFF
CDR3 DNA: TGTGCCAGCAGTTCACACAGGGGGATCACCTACAATGAGCAGTTCTTC

clone size: NA
D gene: NA
J gene: TRBJ2-2
V gene: TRBV7-2
CDR3 protein: CASSFRDGELFF
CDR3 DNA: TGTGCCAGCAGCTTTCGGGACGGGGAGCTGTTTTTT

clone size: NA
D gene: TRBD1
J gene: TRBJ2-7
V gene: TRBV5-1
CDR3 protein: CASSLASRDRDYEQYF
CDR3 DNA: TGCGCCAGCAGCTTGGCGTCCCGGGACAGGGACTACGAGCAGTACTTC

clone size: NA
D gene: NA
J gene: TRBJ2-5
V gene: TRBV29-1
CDR3 protein: CSVGGGTGRETQYF
CDR3 DNA: TGCAGCGTTGGAGGGGGGACTGGGCGGGAGACCCAGTACTTC

clone size: NA
D gene: TRBD2
J gene: TRBJ2-3
V gene: TRBV11-2
CDR3 protein: CASSPQPGLGADTQYF
CDR3 DNA: TGTGCCAGCAGCCCTCAGCCGGGACTAGGGGCAGATACGCAGTATTTT

clone size: NA
D gene: TRBD1
J gene: TRBJ2-5
V gene: TRBV6-6
CDR3 protein: CASSYSRGQETQYF
CDR3 DNA: TGTGCCAGCAGTTACTCCAGGGGGCAAGAGACCCAGTACTTC

clone size: NA
D gene: NA
J gene: TRBJ2-7
V gene: TRBV5-1
CDR3 protein: CASRGDWEQYF
CDR3 DNA: TGCGCCAGCAGGGGAGACTGGGAGCAGTACTTC

clone size: NA
D gene: NA
J gene: TRBJ2-1
V gene: TRBV14
CDR3 protein: CASSQLTPYNEQFF
CDR3 DNA: TGTGCCAGCAGCCAACTCACTCCCTACAATGAGCAGTTCTTC

clone size: NA
D gene: NA
J gene: TRBJ1-5
V gene: TRBV5-1
CDR3 protein: CASTDGPNQPQHF
CDR3 DNA: TGCGCCAGCACCGACGGTCCCAATCAGCCCCAGCATTTT

clone size: NA
D gene: NA
J gene: TRBJ2-1
V gene: TRBV5-1
CDR3 protein: CASSPQTGLGVNEQFF
CDR3 DNA: TGCGCCAGCAGCCCCCAAACAGGGCTTGGGGTCAATGAGCAGTTCTTC

clone size: once
D gene: NA
J gene: TRBJ2-7
V gene: TRBV10-3
CDR3 protein: CAISNRDTAYEQYF
CDR3 DNA: TGTGCCATCAGTAATCGGGACACAGCCTACGAGCAGTACTTC

clone size: once
D gene: TRBD1
J gene: TRBJ2-1
V gene: TRBV5-1
CDR3 protein: CASSLGGTGLYNEQFF
CDR3 DNA: TGCGCCAGCAGCTTGGGTGGGACAGGGCTCTACAATGAGCAGTTCTTC

clone size: NA
D gene: TRBD1
J gene: TRBJ1-1
V gene: TRBV2
CDR3 protein: CASSDDRVEAFF
CDR3 DNA: TGTGCCAGCAGTGACGACAGGGTCGAAGCTTTCTTT

clone size: NA
D gene: NA
J gene: TRBJ2-2
V gene: TRBV18
CDR3 protein: CASSGGAANTGELFF
CDR3 DNA: TGTGCCAGCTCAGGTGGGGCCGCGAACACCGGGGAGCTGTTTTTT

clone size: NA
D gene: NA
J gene: TRBJ1-3
V gene: TRBV28
CDR3 protein: CASSFTDFVFIAGNTIYF
CDR3 DNA: TGTGCCAGCAGCTTTACAGACTTTGTTTTTATAGCGGGAAACACCATATATTTT

clone size: NA
D gene: NA
J gene: TRBJ1-1
V gene: TRBV7-6
CDR3 protein: CASKWAGSGNTEAFF
CDR3 DNA: TGTGCCAGCAAATGGGCAGGGAGTGGAAACACTGAAGCTTTCTTT

clone size: NA
D gene: NA
J gene: TRBJ1-2
V gene: TRBV14
CDR3 protein: CASSRPGGFYGYTF
CDR3 DNA: TGTGCCAGCAGCCGCCCTGGAGGGTTCTATGGCTACACCTTC

clone size: NA
D gene: NA
J gene: TRBJ1-1
V gene: TRBV6-5
CDR3 protein: CASSYDRAMNTEAFF
CDR3 DNA: TGTGCCAGCAGTTACGATCGGGCCATGAACACTGAAGCTTTCTTT

clone size: once
D gene: TRBD1
J gene: TRBJ1-1
V gene: TRBV19
CDR3 protein: CASSSDRAVVTEAFF
CDR3 DNA: TGTGCCAGTAGTTCCGACAGGGCTGTGGTGACTGAAGCTTTCTTT

clone size: NA
D gene: TRBD1
J gene: TRBJ2-4
V gene: TRBV19
CDR3 protein: CASSIAGQGRKRIQYF
CDR3 DNA: TGTGCCAGTAGTATAGCAGGACAGGGGCGGAAACGTATTCAGTACTTC

clone size: NA
D gene: TRBD1
J gene: TRBJ2-7
V gene: TRBV29-1
CDR3 protein: CSVDQRDRGLNEQYF
CDR3 DNA: TGCAGCGTTGACCAAAGGGACAGGGGGCTTAACGAGCAGTACTTC

clone size: few
D gene: NA
J gene: TRBJ2-7
V gene: TRBV18
CDR3 protein: CASSPPGARSYEQYF
CDR3 DNA: TGTGCCAGCTCACCACCGGGGGCGCGAAGCTACGAGCAGTACTTC

clone size: NA
D gene: TRBD1
J gene: TRBJ1-2
V gene: TRBV15
CDR3 protein: CATSRDTGGANGYTF
CDR3 DNA: TGTGCCACCAGCAGAGATACAGGGGGCGCGAATGGCTACACCTTC

clone size: NA
D gene: NA
J gene: TRBJ1-2
V gene: TRBV28
CDR3 protein: CASERENYGYTF
CDR3 DNA: TGTGCCAGCGAGCGGGAGAACTATGGCTACACCTTC

clone size: NA
D gene: NA
J gene: TRBJ2-7
V gene: TRBV25-1
CDR3 protein: CASTVGHEQYF
CDR3 DNA: TGTGCCAGCACCGTGGGGCACGAGCAGTACTTC

clone size: NA
D gene: TRBD2
J gene: TRBJ2-3
V gene: TRBV5-1
CDR3 protein: CASSDSPGLAVGDTQYF
CDR3 DNA: TGCGCCAGCAGCGACTCCCCGGGGCTAGCGGTAGGAGATACGCAGTATTTT

clone size: NA
D gene: NA
J gene: TRBJ1-5
V gene: TRBV7-2
CDR3 protein: CASSINRGFGQPQHF
CDR3 DNA: TGTGCCAGCAGCATAAACCGTGGGTTCGGTCAGCCCCAGCATTTT

clone size: once
D gene: NA
J gene: TRBJ1-3
V gene: TRBV11-2
CDR3 protein: CASSLDSKNTIYF
CDR3 DNA: TGTGCCAGCAGCCTGGACAGCAAAAACACCATATATTTT

clone size: NA
D gene: NA
J gene: TRBJ1-3
V gene: TRBV30
CDR3 protein: CAWEQGAGNTIYF
CDR3 DNA: TGTGCCTGGGAACAGGGTGCTGGAAACACCATATATTTT

clone size: NA
D gene: NA
J gene: TRBJ1-4
V gene: TRBV2
CDR3 protein: CASKGRRNEKLFF
CDR3 DNA: TGTGCCAGCAAGGGCAGGAGGAATGAAAAACTGTTTTTT

clone size: NA
D gene: NA
J gene: TRBJ2-7
V gene: TRBV11-2
CDR3 protein: CASSLAMDRISYEQYF
CDR3 DNA: TGTGCCAGCAGCTTAGCCATGGACAGAATCTCCTACGAGCAGTACTTC

clone size: NA
D gene: NA
J gene: TRBJ2-1
V gene: TRBV4-3
CDR3 protein: CASSQGISQVAYNEQFF
CDR3 DNA: TGCGCCAGCAGCCAAGGGATATCCCAGGTTGCCTACAATGAGCAGTTCTTC

clone size: NA
D gene: NA
J gene: TRBJ2-7
V gene: TRBV7-6
CDR3 protein: CASSRSPVSYEQYF
CDR3 DNA: TGTGCCAGCAGCCGGTCCCCCGTCTCCTACGAGCAGTACTTC

clone size: NA
D gene: NA
J gene: TRBJ2-7
V gene: TRBV29-1
CDR3 protein: CSVEEMTGFDTYEQYF
CDR3 DNA: TGCAGCGTTGAAGAAATGACGGGATTTGACACCTACGAGCAGTACTTC

clone size: once
D gene: TRBD1
J gene: TRBJ1-5
V gene: TRBV7-2
CDR3 protein: CASSSGTGGPRGNQPQHF
CDR3 DNA: TGTGCCAGCAGCTCCGGGACAGGGGGCCCCCGGGGCAATCAGCCCCAGCATTTT

clone size: few
D gene: NA
J gene: TRBJ1-5
V gene: TRBV10-3
CDR3 protein: CAIRSQNSNQPQHF
CDR3 DNA: TGTGCCATCAGATCACAGAATAGCAATCAGCCCCAGCATTTT

clone size: NA
D gene: NA
J gene: TRBJ1-2
V gene: TRBV6-5
CDR3 protein: CASSYSIAASYGYTF
CDR3 DNA: TGTGCCAGCAGTTACTCGATTGCCGCAAGCTATGGCTACACCTTC

clone size: NA
D gene: NA
J gene: TRBJ2-3
V gene: TRBV5-1
CDR3 protein: CASSPQGGDADTQYF
CDR3 DNA: TGCGCCAGCAGCCCCCAAGGGGGAGACGCAGATACGCAGTATTTT

clone size: NA
D gene: NA
J gene: TRBJ1-1
V gene: TRBV4-3
CDR3 protein: CASSQDEAGNTEAFF
CDR3 DNA: TGCGCCAGCAGCCAAGATGAGGCGGGGAACACTGAAGCTTTCTTT

clone size: NA
D gene: NA
J gene: TRBJ2-5
V gene: TRBV15
CDR3 protein: CATSRAETQYF
CDR3 DNA: TGTGCCACCAGCAGAGCGGAGACCCAGTACTTC

clone size: NA
D gene: NA
J gene: TRBJ2-7
V gene: TRBV15
CDR3 protein: CATSRDREGEQYF
CDR3 DNA: TGTGCCACCAGCAGAGATCGGGAAGGGGAGCAGTACTTC

clone size: NA
D gene: TRBD1
J gene: TRBJ2-7
V gene: TRBV29-1
CDR3 protein: CSVPGTGDEQYF
CDR3 DNA: TGCAGCGTTCCCGGGACAGGGGACGAGCAGTACTTC

clone size: NA
D gene: TRBD2
J gene: TRBJ2-7
V gene: TRBV18
CDR3 protein: CASSRTGLAGGTGYEQYF
CDR3 DNA: TGTGCCAGCTCACGGACAGGACTAGCGGGAGGGACGGGGTACGAGCAGTACTTC

clone size: NA
D gene: TRBD1
J gene: TRBJ1-5
V gene: TRBV5-1
CDR3 protein: CASSFGTGNQPQHF
CDR3 DNA: TGCGCCAGCAGCTTCGGGACAGGCAATCAGCCCCAGCATTTT

clone size: NA
D gene: TRBD2
J gene: TRBJ2-7
V gene: TRBV5-1
CDR3 protein: CASGPGTSNYEQYF
CDR3 DNA: TGCGCCAGCGGACCCGGGACTAGTAACTACGAGCAGTACTTC

clone size: NA
D gene: NA
J gene: TRBJ2-3
V gene: TRBV5-1
CDR3 protein: CASSLGREDTQYF
CDR3 DNA: TGCGCCAGCAGCTTGGGAAGGGAAGATACGCAGTATTTT

clone size: NA
D gene: TRBD1
J gene: TRBJ1-2
V gene: TRBV6-6
CDR3 protein: CASRETGAFRGYTF
CDR3 DNA: TGTGCCAGCAGAGAAACAGGGGCGTTTAGAGGCTACACCTTC

clone size: NA
D gene: TRBD1
J gene: TRBJ2-7
V gene: TRBV9
CDR3 protein: CASSVSTGVGSYEQYF
CDR3 DNA: TGTGCCAGCAGCGTCTCGACAGGGGTCGGTTCCTACGAGCAGTACTTC

clone size: NA
D gene: NA
J gene: TRBJ1-2
V gene: TRBV19
CDR3 protein: CASSMNRVRNYGYTF
CDR3 DNA: TGTGCCAGTAGTATGAACAGGGTCAGGAACTATGGCTACACCTTC

clone size: NA
D gene: NA
J gene: TRBJ2-6
V gene: TRBV5-4
CDR3 protein: CASSSTLPGQRYSGANVLTF
CDR3 DNA: TGTGCCAGCAGCTCTACCCTTCCCGGACAGCGATACTCTGGGGCCAACGTCCTGACTTTC

clone size: few
D gene: NA
J gene: TRBJ2-1
V gene: TRBV5-6
CDR3 protein: CASSSYELDYNEQFF
CDR3 DNA: TGTGCCAGCAGCTCCTACGAACTGGACTACAATGAGCAGTTCTTC

clone size: NA
D gene: NA
J gene: TRBJ2-7
V gene: TRBV6-5
CDR3 protein: CASSLGTVGEQYF
CDR3 DNA: TGTGCCAGCAGTTTAGGGACGGTGGGGGAGCAGTACTTC

clone size: few
D gene: NA
J gene: TRBJ2-4
V gene: TRBV15
CDR3 protein: CATSGTGALAKNIQYF
CDR3 DNA: TGTGCCACTTCGGGCACGGGCGCTCTAGCCAAAAACATTCAGTACTTC

clone size: NA
D gene: NA
J gene: TRBJ1-6
V gene: TRBV30
CDR3 protein: CAWNDLLRSPLHF
CDR3 DNA: TGTGCCTGGAATGACTTATTGCGTTCACCCCTCCACTTT

clone size: NA
D gene: TRBD2
J gene: TRBJ2-7
V gene: TRBV7-2
CDR3 protein: CASSRPGTSLYEQYF
CDR3 DNA: TGTGCCAGCAGCCGCCCCGGGACTAGTCTCTACGAGCAGTACTTC

clone size: once
D gene: TRBD1
J gene: TRBJ2-3
V gene: TRBV11-3
CDR3 protein: CASSLRGGGTDTQYF
CDR3 DNA: TGTGCCAGCAGCTTAAGAGGGGGCGGCACAGATACGCAGTATTTT

clone size: once
D gene: TRBD2
J gene: TRBJ2-2
V gene: TRBV10-3
CDR3 protein: CAIRGSGINTGELFF
CDR3 DNA: TGTGCCATCAGGGGTAGCGGGATTAACACCGGGGAGCTGTTTTTT